This entry lists 5 T cell receptor beta chains sequenced from one sample in a study of radiation and T cells in renal cell carcinoma. As for treatment: 15 Gy SBRT to primary tumor, nephrectomy 4 weeks later. Only in-frame clones appear in the TCRdb table, and some are missing; sequencing was by immunoSEQ multiplex PCR. The sample lists around 16,000 clones; approximately 49% were seen once. Sample: tumor tissue, taken from a patient whose treatment included radiotherapy and nephrectomy. Receptors were obtained from a woman aged 60 to 75 with renal cell carcinoma.

This clone was counted only a few times. The chain carries TRBV9 and TRBJ1-1, with D possibly TRBD1 on 5 matching bases. The germline V and J ends were trimmed by 7 bases and 6 bases, with 19 bases remaining between them. The CDR3 has 14 residues. CDR1 SGDLS and CDR2 YYNGEE come from the germline V gene. The CDR3 sequence: CASGRGNHGAEAFF. The DNA for the CDR3 is TGTGCCAGCGGACGGGGCAATCATGGCGCTGAAGCTTTCTTT.

By its share, this clone is medium-sized. The chain recombines TRBV7-8 with TRBJ2-4; a weak D match, TRBD1 (5 bases). Germline assignment: CDR1 SGHVS and CDR2 FQNEAQ. Trimming took 5 bases from V and 3 from J, leaving 11 bases between them. The CDR3 contains 14 residues. The CDR3 DNA follows: TGTGCCAGCAGCCCAGGGCCGGGCAAAAACATTCAGTACTTC. It translates to CASSPGPGKNIQYF.

The chain uses TRBV19 and TRBJ2-3; TRBD1 or TRBD2 may be the D gene (5 bases each). The CDR3 covers 15 residues. Trimming shortened V by 5 bases and J by 1 base, and 13 bases separated the two germline ends. Germline lookup yields CDR1 LNHDA and CDR2 SQIVND (reference sequence). The CDR3 spells CASSVGQGGTDTQYF. The CDR3 DNA reads as TGTGCCAGTAGTGTAGGGCAGGGAGGCACAGATACGCAGTATTTT.

By frequency in the sample, this clone is large. The chain carries TRBV7-8 and TRBJ2-1; 7 bases match TRBD1. This CDR3 contains 17 residues. Per the germline V gene, CDR1 is SGHVS and CDR2 is FQNEAQ. Losses at the gene ends were 3 bases for V and 0 bases for J; bases not matched to a gene: 8. The CDR3 protein is CASSFKEGTVSYNEQFF. CDR3 sequence (DNA): TGTGCCAGCAGCTTCAAAGAAGGGACAGTCTCCTACAATGAGCAGTTCTTC.

To note about this clone: This sequence is one base from a far larger clone and is likely a read error. In DNA, the CDR3 is TGTGCCAGCAGCTTCCGAGGGCACAATCAGCCCCAGCATTTT. It specifies CASSFRGHNQPQHF. The chain couples TRBV13 to TRBJ1-5; D is undetermined. The V end lost 3 bases, the J end lost 3 bases, and 9 bases lay between the germline ends. The V gene's germline CDR1 is PRHDT and CDR2 FYEKMQ (reference sequence). The length of the CDR3 is 14 residues.